This T cell receptor (beta chain) was sequenced for a study of cytomegalovirus exposure and HLA in healthy donors. Whole-study findings and limits: It was confirmed in vitro that three of the CMV-associated chains were specific for CMV antigens. First-cohort TCR clusters tended to co-occur in the 95 to 150 validation repertoires, a later analysis found. Accounts indicate the classifier identified cytomegalovirus status with strong specificity and sensitivity. Despite most TCR sequences being rare, some public TCRs occurred in many donors.

This clone was detected once. Its matching antigen is unknown. This table comes from immunoSEQ multiplex PCR, and its TCRdb copy is limited to in-frame clones, with some not included. Of about 160,000 clones listed, about 82% are singletons. The CDR3 length is 12 residues. Trimming shortened V by 6 bases and J by 6 bases, and 10 bases separated the two germline ends. The germline gives CDR1 SNHLY, CDR2 FYNNEI. The chain links TRBV2 to TRBJ2-3; D possibly corresponds to TRBD1 (5 bases). This TCR came from a man aged 30-40 years in good health and CMV-seropositive. The material sequenced was PBMCs. The CDR3 region has the DNA TGTGCCAGCAGGGAAAGGGGCGATACGCAGTATTTT. This gives the protein CASRERGDTQYF.